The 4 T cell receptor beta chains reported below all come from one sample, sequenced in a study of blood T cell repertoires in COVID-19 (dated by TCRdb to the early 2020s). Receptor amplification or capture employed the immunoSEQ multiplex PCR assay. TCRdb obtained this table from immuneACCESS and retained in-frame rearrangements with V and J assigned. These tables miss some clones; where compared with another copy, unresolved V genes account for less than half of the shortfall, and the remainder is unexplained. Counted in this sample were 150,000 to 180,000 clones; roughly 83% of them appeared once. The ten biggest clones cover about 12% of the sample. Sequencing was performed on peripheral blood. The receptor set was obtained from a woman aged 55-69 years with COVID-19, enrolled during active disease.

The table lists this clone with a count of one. CDR3 residues: CASSSGTSKGTEAFF. The CDR3 DNA follows: TGTGCCAGCAGTTCCGGGACTTCCAAGGGGACTGAAGCTTTCTTT. The V call is TRBV6-5, the J call TRBJ1-1, with D possibly matching TRBD1 (5 bases). The CDR3 contains 15 residues. Germline V gene data show CDR1 as MNHEY and CDR2 as SVGAGI. V shed 4 bases and J shed 5 bases, with 17 bases lying between them.

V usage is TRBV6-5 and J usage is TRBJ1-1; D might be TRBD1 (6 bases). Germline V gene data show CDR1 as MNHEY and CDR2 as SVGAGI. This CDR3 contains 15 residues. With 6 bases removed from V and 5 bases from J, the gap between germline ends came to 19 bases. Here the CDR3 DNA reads TGTGCCAGCAGCCTCCGACAGGCCCTCCGGACTGAAGCTTTCTTT. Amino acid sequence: CASSLRQALRTEAFF.

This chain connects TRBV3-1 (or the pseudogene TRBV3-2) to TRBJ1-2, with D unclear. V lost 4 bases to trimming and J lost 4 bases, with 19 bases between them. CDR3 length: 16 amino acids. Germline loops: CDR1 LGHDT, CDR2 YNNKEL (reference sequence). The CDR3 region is CASSLESRPASYGYTF. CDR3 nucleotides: TGTGCCAGCAGCCTCGAGAGTAGACCGGCTAGCTATGGCTACACCTTC.

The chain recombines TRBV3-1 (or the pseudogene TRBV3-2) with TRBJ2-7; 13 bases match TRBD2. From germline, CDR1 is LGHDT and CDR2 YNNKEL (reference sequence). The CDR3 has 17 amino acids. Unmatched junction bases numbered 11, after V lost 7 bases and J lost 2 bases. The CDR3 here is CASTPRTSGSGAYEQYF. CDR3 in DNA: TGTGCCAGCACCCCCCGGACTAGCGGGAGTGGCGCCTACGAGCAGTACTTC.